One sample yielded the 5 T cell receptor beta chains listed below, sequenced in a study of neurological immune-mediated disorders. TCRdb reanalysed the 5' RACE reads using MiXCR and keeps one entry per CDR3 protein. Among over 60,000 distinct CDR3 sequences, under 5.5% were seen once, and the ten largest hold roughly 2%. The sequencing input was PBMCs. These receptors all come from a woman in her seventies with multiple sclerosis.

This clonotype was recorded many times. The rearrangement links TRBV4-1 to TRBJ2-7; TRBD2 agrees at 7 bases. From germline, CDR1 is MGHRA and CDR2 YSYEKL. CDR3 length: 16 residues. The V segment lost 4 bases and the J segment 0 bases; nucleotides outside the gene matches: 9. The CDR3 DNA sequence: TGCGCCAGCAGCCTTATAGCGGGTCCTAACTCCTACGAGCAGTACTTC. This codes for CASSLIAGPNSYEQYF.

This clonotype was observed many times. The chain carries TRBV7-2 and TRBJ1-2; D might be TRBD1 (5 bases). CDR1 is SGHTA and CDR2 is FQGNSA in the germline V gene. V was trimmed by 1 base and J by 3 bases, leaving 12 bases between them. The CDR3 consists of 15 residues. The CDR3 DNA follows: TGTGCCAGCAGCTTAGGCCCCGCGACAGACTATGGCTACACCTTC. This gives the protein CASSLGPATDYGYTF.

The V gene is TRBV29-1, the J gene TRBJ2-1; the D is unclear. Germline CDR1 reads SQVTM; CDR2 reads ANQGSEA. V lost 1 base and J lost 7, with 11 bases in between. This CDR3 contains 13 residues. The CDR3 DNA sequence: TGCAGCGTTGAAGGTGACCAGCGAAATGAGCAGTTCTTC. Its translation: CSVEGDQRNEQFF.

This clonotype was seen ten or more times. V and J are TRBV7-9 and TRBJ1-5; D unclear. V lost 5 bases, J lost 3 bases, and 5 bases lay in between. Germline CDR1 and CDR2: SEHNR and FQNEAQ (reference sequence). The CDR3 spans 12 residues. In DNA form, the CDR3 reads TGTGCCAGCAGCAAAGACAATCAGCCCCAGCATTTT. Its translation: CASSKDNQPQHF.

This clonotype was recorded at least ten times. The genes are TRBV6-5 and TRBJ1-5; D ambiguous. Trimming pared 0 bases from V and 1 base from J, leaving 13 bases between. The CDR3 covers 17 residues. The germline CDR1 and CDR2 sequences are MNHEY and SVGAGI. The CDR3 DNA reads TGTGCCAGCAGTTACTCGGGTATCCCGAGGAGCAATCAGCCCCAGCATTTT. Amino acid sequence: CASSYSGIPRSNQPQHF.